This TCR beta chain was identified during a study of shared clonotypes between healthy human individuals. Findings and caveats of the study: Clonotype sharing among donors was thought likely to change with sequencing depth. A small donor pool kept down the genetic and exposure-history diversity that was represented.

Deep-level running was used for the assay. Amplification in unsorted PBMC replicate PCRs started from 250 to 350 ng DNA, which equals around 31,000 T cell genomes. This table comes from immunoSEQ multiplex PCR, and its TCRdb copy is limited to in-frame clones, with some not included. Seen here are about 480,000 clones, roughly 79% observed once, and the top ten hold roughly an eighth. V shed 5 bases and J shed 2 bases, with 13 bases lying between them. Looked up from germline, CDR1 is SGHAT and CDR2 is FQNNGV. This CDR3 comprises 14 residues. A note on this clone: Its antigen is unknown.

This chain joins TRBV11-2 and TRBJ2-7; D might be TRBD1 or TRBD2, each matching 5 bases. Sequencing input: PBMCs. The receptor comes from a middle-aged woman in good health. Some clones in this sample may be carry-over from other donors' samples. DNA for the CDR3: TGTGCCAGCAGCCATAACCGGGGACCCTACGAGCAGTACTTC. It encodes CASSHNRGPYEQYF.